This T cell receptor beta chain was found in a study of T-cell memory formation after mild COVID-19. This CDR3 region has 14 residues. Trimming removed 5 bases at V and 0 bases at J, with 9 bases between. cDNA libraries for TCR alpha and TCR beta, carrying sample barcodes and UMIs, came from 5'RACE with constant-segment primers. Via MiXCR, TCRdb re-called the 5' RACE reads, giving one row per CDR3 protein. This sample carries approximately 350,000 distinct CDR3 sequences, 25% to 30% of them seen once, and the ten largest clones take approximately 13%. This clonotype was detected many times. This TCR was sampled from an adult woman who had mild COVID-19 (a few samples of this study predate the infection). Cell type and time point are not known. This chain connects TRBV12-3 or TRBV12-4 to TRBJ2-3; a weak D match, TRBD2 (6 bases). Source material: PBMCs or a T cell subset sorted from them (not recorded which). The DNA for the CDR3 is TGTGCCAGCAGTACGGGACTCAGCACAGATACGCAGTATTTT. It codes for CASSTGLSTDTQYF.